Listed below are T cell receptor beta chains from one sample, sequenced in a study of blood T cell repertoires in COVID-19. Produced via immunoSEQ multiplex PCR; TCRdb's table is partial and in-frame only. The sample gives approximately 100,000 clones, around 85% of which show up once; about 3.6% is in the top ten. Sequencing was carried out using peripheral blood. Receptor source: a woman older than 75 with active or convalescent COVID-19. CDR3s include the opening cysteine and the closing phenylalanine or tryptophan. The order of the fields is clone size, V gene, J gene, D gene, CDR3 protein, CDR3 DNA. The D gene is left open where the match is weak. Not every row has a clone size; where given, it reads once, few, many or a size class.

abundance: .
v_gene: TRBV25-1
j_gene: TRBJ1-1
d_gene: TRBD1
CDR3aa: CASSESHGNRGRTEAFF
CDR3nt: TGTGCCAGCAGTGAATCCCACGGGAACAGGGGAAGAACTGAAGCTTTCTTT

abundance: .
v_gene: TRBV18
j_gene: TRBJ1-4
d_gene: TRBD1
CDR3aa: CASSRTGHLAEKLFF
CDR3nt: TGTGCCAGCTCACGGACAGGGCATCTGGCTGAAAAACTGTTTTTT

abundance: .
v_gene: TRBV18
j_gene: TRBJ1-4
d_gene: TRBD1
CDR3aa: CASSPNRGPNEKLFF
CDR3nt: TGTGCCAGCTCACCAAACAGGGGGCCTAATGAAAAACTGTTTTTT

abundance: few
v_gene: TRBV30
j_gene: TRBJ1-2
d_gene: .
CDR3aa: CAWSIGVGYGYTF
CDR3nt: TGTGCCTGGAGTATCGGGGTAGGGTATGGCTACACCTTC

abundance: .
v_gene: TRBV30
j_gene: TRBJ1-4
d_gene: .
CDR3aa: CAWNGAKEKLFF
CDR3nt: TGTGCCTGGAATGGAGCAAAGGAAAAACTGTTTTTT

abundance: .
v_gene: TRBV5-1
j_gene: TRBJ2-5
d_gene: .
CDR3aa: CASSPGGRGGETQYF
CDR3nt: TGCGCCAGCAGCCCGGGGGGCCGAGGGGGAGAGACCCAGTACTTC

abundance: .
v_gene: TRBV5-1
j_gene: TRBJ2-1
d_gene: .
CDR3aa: CASSLGESIYNEQFF
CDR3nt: TGCGCCAGCAGCCTCGGTGAGTCTATCTACAATGAGCAGTTCTTC

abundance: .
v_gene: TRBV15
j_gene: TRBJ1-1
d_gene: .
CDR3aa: CATSNGGAGTEAFF
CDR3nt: TGTGCCACCAGCAATGGGGGGGCGGGCACTGAAGCTTTCTTT

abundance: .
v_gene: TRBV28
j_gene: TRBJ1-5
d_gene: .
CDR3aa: CASSFFEGYSNQPQHF
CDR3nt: TGTGCCAGCAGTTTTTTCGAGGGTTATAGCAATCAGCCCCAGCATTTT

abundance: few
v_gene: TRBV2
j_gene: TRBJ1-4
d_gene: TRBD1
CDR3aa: CASRAGTGGEKLFF
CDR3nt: TGTGCCAGCAGGGCCGGGACAGGGGGTGAAAAACTGTTTTTT

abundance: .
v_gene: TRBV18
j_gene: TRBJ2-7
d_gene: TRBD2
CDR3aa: CASSPKAGGPHEQYF
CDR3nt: TGTGCCAGCTCACCAAAAGCGGGAGGGCCCCACGAGCAGTACTTC

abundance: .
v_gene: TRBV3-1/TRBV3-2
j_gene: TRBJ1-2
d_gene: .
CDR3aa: CASSPQGGLGYGYTF
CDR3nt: TGTGCCAGCAGCCCCCAAGGGGGTTTAGGCTATGGCTACACCTTC

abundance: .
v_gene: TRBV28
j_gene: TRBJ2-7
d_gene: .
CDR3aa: CASSRTHTGNEQYF
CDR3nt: TGTGCCAGCAGTCGTACTCACACAGGGAACGAGCAGTACTTC

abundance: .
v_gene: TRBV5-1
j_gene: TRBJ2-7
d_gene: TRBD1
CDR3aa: CASSPTGTANSYEQYF
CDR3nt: TGCGCCAGCAGCCCGACAGGGACAGCTAACTCCTACGAGCAGTACTTC

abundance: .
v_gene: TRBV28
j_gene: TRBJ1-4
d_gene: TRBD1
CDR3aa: CASSLGQGYTNEKLFF
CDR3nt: TGTGCCAGCAGTCTGGGACAGGGTTACACTAATGAAAAACTGTTTTTT

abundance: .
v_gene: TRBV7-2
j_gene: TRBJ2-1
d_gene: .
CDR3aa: CASSLARGGNYNEQFF
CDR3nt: TGTGCCAGCAGCTTAGCGCGGGGCGGGAACTACAATGAGCAGTTCTTC

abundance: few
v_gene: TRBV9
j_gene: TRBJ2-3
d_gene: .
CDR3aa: CASSVEGGTRTTTDTQYF
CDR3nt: TGTGCCAGCAGCGTAGAGGGGGGGACAAGGACGACCACAGATACGCAGTATTTT

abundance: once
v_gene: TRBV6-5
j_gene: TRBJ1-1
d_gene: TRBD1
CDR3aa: CASSQQGGDTEAFF
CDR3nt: TGTGCCAGCAGTCAGCAGGGGGGCGACACTGAAGCTTTCTTT

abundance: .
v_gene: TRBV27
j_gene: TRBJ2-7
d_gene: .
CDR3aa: CASSSDRVGGREQYF
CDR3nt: TGTGCCAGCAGTTCCGACCGTGTCGGGGGGCGCGAGCAGTACTTC

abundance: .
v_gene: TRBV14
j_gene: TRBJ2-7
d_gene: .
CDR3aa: CASSQERVAELPYEQYF
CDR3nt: TGTGCCAGCAGCCAAGAGCGAGTAGCGGAGCTACCTTACGAGCAGTACTTC

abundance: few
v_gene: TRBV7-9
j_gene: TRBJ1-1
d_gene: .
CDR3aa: CASKRTENTEAFF
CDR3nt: TGTGCCAGCAAGAGGACAGAGAACACTGAAGCTTTCTTT

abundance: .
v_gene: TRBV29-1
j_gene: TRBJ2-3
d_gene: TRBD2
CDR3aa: CSVGTSGDVSTDTQYF
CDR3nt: TGCAGCGTTGGCACTAGCGGTGACGTCAGCACAGATACGCAGTATTTT

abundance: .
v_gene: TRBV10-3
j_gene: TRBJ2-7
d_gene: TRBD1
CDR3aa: CAIRTGTVNYEQYF
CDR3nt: TGTGCCATCAGGACCGGGACAGTCAACTACGAGCAGTACTTC

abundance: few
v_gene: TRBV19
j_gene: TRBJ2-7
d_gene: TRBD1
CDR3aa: CASSAQQGAYEQYF
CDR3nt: TGTGCCAGTAGTGCCCAGCAGGGGGCTTACGAGCAGTACTTC

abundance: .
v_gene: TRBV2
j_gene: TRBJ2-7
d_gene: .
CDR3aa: CASSEGGVRGAYEQYF
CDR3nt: TGTGCCAGCAGTGAAGGAGGGGTCAGGGGAGCCTACGAGCAGTACTTC

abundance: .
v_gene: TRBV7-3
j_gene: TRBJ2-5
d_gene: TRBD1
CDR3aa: CASSSTGRQETQYF
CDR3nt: TGTGCCAGCAGCTCGACAGGGCGGCAAGAGACCCAGTACTTC

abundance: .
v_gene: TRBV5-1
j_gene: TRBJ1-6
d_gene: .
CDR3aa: CASNSGSSYNSPLHF
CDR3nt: TGCGCCTCCAATAGTGGGAGCTCCTATAATTCACCCCTCCACTTT

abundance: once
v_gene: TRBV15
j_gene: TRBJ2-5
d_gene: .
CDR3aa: CATSFGVQETQYF
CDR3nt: TGTGCCACCAGCTTCGGGGTCCAAGAGACCCAGTACTTC

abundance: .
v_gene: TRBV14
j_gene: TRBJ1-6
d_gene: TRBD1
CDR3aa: CASSQGTGENSPLHF
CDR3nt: TGTGCCAGCAGCCAAGGAACAGGGGAGAATTCACCCCTCCACTTT

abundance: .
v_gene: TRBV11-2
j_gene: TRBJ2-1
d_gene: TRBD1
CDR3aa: CASGWTGLSSYNEQFF
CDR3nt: TGTGCCAGCGGATGGACAGGGCTGAGCTCCTACAATGAGCAGTTCTTC

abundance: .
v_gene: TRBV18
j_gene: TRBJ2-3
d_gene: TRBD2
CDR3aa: CASSPDTSGRVPDTQYF
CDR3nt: TGTGCCAGCTCTCCGGATACTAGCGGGAGAGTACCAGATACGCAGTATTTT

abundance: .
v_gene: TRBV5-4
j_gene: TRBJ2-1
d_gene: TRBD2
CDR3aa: CASRSGLAGRDEQFF
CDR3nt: TGTGCCAGCAGATCCGGACTAGCGGGACGAGATGAGCAGTTCTTC

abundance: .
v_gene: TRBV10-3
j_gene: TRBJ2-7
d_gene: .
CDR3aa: CAIPRAGFSYEQYF
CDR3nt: TGTGCCATCCCTCGGGCAGGGTTCTCCTACGAGCAGTACTTC

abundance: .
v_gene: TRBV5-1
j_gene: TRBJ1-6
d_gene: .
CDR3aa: CASSLGDGGHSPLHF
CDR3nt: TGCGCCAGCAGCTTGGGGGACGGGGGGCATTCACCCCTCCACTTT

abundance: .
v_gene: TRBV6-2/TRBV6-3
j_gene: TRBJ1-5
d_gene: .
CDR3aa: CASSYLGPRSQPQHF
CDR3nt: TGTGCCAGCAGTTATCTGGGGCCCCGGTCGCAGCCCCAGCATTTT

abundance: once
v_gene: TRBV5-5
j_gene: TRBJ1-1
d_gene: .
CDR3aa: CASSANTGPLSAFF
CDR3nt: TGTGCCAGCAGCGCAAATACAGGGCCCCTGAGCGCTTTCTTT